Listed below are T cell receptor beta chains from one sample, sequenced in a study of identical twins' blood T cells. TCRdb redid the calling of the 5' RACE reads with MiXCR, one entry per CDR3 protein. The table has about 370,000 distinct CDR3 sequences, over 25% seen once. Sequenced input: PBMCs. The receptors shown here come from a woman aged 18 to 55 in good health. CDR3s leave out the opening cysteine and the closing phenylalanine or tryptophan. Fields, in order: CDR3 protein, J gene, V gene, clone size. The size of a clone is reported for some rows only, either as once, few or many, or as a class for expanded clones.

ASSYSYRSSYNEQF | TRBJ2-1 | TRBV6-2/TRBV6-3 | few
SARSQAALSGGYT | TRBJ1-2 | TRBV20-1 | few
ASSGGSSYNEQF | TRBJ2-1 | TRBV6-2/TRBV6-3 | many
ASSAGRTYNEQF | TRBJ2-1 | TRBV6-1 | .
ASSPSGGRYEQY | TRBJ2-7 | TRBV9 | few
ASNARSGQNSYT | TRBJ1-2 | TRBV6-1 | .
ASSVSRSDGYT | TRBJ1-2 | TRBV2 | .
ASSLLLWTKNTEAF | TRBJ1-1 | TRBV7-9 | few
ARDIPGRKNEQF | TRBJ2-1 | TRBV5-3 | few
SVDLAPNTDTQY | TRBJ2-3 | TRBV29-1 | few
AWSGAYPGGLGTGNTIY | TRBJ1-3 | TRBV30 | .
ASSDYNEQF | TRBJ2-1 | TRBV5-1 | many
SVEGQGLYGYT | TRBJ1-2 | TRBV29-1 | few
ASSFTSGPLEQY | TRBJ2-7 | TRBV11-2 | .
ASSLRSGGSTNTGELF | TRBJ2-2 | TRBV27 | many
ASSQDWDLSRQY | TRBJ2-7 | TRBV3-1 | few
SVRDGGNTIY | TRBJ1-3 | TRBV29-1 | many
ASSQSPVRGPQH | TRBJ1-5 | TRBV2 | few
ASSWFSSSYEQY | TRBJ2-7 | TRBV2 | many
NAVRLARGTDTQY | TRBJ2-3 | TRBV20-1 | .
ASSLAPNGEQF | TRBJ2-1 | TRBV7-2 | few
ASRRQSNTEAF | TRBJ1-1 | TRBV2 | many
SVEGGRWTEAF | TRBJ1-1 | TRBV29-1 | .
IAPGDGYT | TRBJ1-2 | TRBV20-1 | .
SVGAKGPYEQY | TRBJ2-7 | TRBV29-1 | .
ASSRSGQGVADTQY | TRBJ2-3 | TRBV7-9 | .
SADPLQGPMNTEAF | TRBJ1-1 | TRBV29-1 | few
ASSPFPGQAEAF | TRBJ1-1 | TRBV2 | .
SVRWGRVDEAF | TRBJ1-1 | TRBV29-1 | many
SVEVAGRTDTQY | TRBJ2-3 | TRBV29-1 | many
AGSSTGTANTEAF | TRBJ1-1 | TRBV7-6 | .
ASSADGTVEAF | TRBJ1-1 | TRBV5-1 | .
ASSPRGGTGLNSPLH | TRBJ1-6 | TRBV6-6 | few
ASRRGQGSPPQH | TRBJ1-5 | TRBV19 | few
SARELATPTDTQY | TRBJ2-3 | TRBV20-1 | .
ASSKYSNQPQH | TRBJ1-5 | TRBV3-1 | .
ASSYPTSGSTDTQY | TRBJ2-3 | TRBV11-2 | .